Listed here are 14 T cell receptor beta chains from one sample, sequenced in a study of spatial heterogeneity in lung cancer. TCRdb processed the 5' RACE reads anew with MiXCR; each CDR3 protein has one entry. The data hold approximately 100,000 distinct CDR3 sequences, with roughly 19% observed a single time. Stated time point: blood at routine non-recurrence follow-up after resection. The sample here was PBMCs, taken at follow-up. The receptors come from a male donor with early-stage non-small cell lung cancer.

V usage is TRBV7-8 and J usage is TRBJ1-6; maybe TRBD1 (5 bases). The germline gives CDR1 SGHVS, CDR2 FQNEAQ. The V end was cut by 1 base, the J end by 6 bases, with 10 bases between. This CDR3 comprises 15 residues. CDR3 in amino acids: CASSLVDSGNSPLHF. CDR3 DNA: TGTGCCAGCAGCTTAGTTGACAGCGGTAATTCACCCCTCCACTTT.

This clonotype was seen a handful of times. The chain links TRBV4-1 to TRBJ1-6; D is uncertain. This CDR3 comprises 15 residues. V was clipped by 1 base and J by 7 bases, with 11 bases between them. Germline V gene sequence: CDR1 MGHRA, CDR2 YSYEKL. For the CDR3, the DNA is TGCGCCAGCAGCCAAGTTATCTCTGCCAATTCACCCCTCCACTTT. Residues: CASSQVISANSPLHF.

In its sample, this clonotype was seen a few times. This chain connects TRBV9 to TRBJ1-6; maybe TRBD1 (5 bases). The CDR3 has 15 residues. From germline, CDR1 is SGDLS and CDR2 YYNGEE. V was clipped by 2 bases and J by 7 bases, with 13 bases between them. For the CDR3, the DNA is TGTGCCAGCAGCGTGGGGGGGTTCTCAAATTCACCCCTCCACTTT. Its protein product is CASSVGGFSNSPLHF.

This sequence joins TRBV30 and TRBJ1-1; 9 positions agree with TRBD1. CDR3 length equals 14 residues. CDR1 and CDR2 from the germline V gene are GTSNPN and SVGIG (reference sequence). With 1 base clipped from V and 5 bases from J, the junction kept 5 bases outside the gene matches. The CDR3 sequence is CAWSATGGGTEAFF. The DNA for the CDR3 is TGTGCCTGGAGTGCAACAGGGGGCGGAACTGAAGCTTTCTTT. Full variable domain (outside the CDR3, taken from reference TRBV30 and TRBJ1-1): SQTIHQWPATLVQPVGSPLSLECTVEGTSNPNLYWYRQAAGRGLQLLFYSVGIGQISSEVPQNLSASRPQDRQFILSSKKLLLSDSGFYLCAWSATGGGTEAFFGQGTRLTVV.

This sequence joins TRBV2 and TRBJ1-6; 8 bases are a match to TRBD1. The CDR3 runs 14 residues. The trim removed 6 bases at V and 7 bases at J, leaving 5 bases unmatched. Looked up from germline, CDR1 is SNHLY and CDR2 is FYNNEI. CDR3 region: CASRGQVSNSPLHF. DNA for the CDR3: TGTGCCAGCAGGGGACAGGTCTCAAATTCACCCCTCCACTTT.

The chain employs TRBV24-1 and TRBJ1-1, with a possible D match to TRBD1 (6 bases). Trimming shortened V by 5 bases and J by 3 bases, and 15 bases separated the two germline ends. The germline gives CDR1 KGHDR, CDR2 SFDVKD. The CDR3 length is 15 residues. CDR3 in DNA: TGTGCCACCAGTGCCGGGGTAGGGGGAGACACTGAAGCTTTCTTT. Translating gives CATSAGVGGDTEAFF.

CDR3 nucleotides: TGCGCCACTGGTCCCGGGACTAGCTTCAATGAGCAGTTCTTC. Translating gives CATGPGTSFNEQFF. The chain uses TRBV5-1 and TRBJ2-1; 9 positions match TRBD2. The CDR3 loop spans 14 amino acids. V lost 9 bases and J lost 6; bases outside the gene matches: 10. Germline V gene data show CDR1 as SGHRS and CDR2 as YFSETQ. Based on the CDR3 plus reference TRBV5-1 and TRBJ2-1, the full variable domain is KAGVTQTPRYLIKTRGQQVTLSCSPISGHRSVSWYQQTPGQGLQFLFEYFSETQRNKGNFPGRFSGRQFSNSRSEMNVSTLELGDSALYLCATGPGTSFNEQFFGPGTRLTVL.

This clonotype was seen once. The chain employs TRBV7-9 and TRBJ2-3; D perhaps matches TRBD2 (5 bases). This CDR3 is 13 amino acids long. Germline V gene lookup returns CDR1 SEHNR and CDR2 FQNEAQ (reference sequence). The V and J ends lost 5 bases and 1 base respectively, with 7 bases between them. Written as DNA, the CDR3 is TGTGCCAGCAGCCACGGGGGCACAGATACGCAGTATTTT. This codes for CASSHGGTDTQYF.

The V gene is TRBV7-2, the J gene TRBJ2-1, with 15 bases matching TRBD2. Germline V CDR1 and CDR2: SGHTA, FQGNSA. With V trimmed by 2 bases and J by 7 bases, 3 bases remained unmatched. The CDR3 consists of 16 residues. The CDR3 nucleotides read TGTGCCAGCAGCTTAATCGGGACTAGCGGGAGGAATGAGCAGTTCTTC. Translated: CASSLIGTSGRNEQFF.

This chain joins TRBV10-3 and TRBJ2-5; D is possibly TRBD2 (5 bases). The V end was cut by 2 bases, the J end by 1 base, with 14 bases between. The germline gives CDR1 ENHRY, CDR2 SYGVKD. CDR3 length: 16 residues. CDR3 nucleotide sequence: TGTGCCATCAGTGAGGTCGGGGTATGGGGCCAAGAGACCCAGTACTTC. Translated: CAISEVGVWGQETQYF.

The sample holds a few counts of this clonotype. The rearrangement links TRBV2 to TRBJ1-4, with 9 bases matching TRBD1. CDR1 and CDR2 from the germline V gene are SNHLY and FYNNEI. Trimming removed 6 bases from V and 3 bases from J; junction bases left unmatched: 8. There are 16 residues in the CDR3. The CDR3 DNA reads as TGTGCCAGCAGCCCCGGGACAGGGTGGGCTAATGAAAAACTGTTTTTT. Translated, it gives CASSPGTGWANEKLFF.

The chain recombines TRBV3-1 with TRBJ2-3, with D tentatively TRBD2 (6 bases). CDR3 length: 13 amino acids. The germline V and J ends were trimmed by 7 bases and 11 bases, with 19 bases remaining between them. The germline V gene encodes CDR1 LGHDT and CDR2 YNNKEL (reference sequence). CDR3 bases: TGTGCCAGCACCGGGACTCTCCGTGATGGGCAGTATTTT. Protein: CASTGTLRDGQYF.

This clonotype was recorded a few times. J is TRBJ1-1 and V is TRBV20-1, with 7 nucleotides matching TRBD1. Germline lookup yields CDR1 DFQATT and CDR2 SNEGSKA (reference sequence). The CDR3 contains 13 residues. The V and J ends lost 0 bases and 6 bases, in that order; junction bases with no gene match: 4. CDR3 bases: TGCAGTGCTAGAGATCATAGGGGGCCTGAAGCTTTCTTT. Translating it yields CSARDHRGPEAFF.

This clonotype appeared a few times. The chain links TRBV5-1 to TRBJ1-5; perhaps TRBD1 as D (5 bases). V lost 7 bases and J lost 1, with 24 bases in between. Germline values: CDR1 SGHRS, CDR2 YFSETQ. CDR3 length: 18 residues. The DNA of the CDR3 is TGCGCCAGCGTTAAGCCGAGGGGCCGCCTTGCAAGCAATCAGCCCCAGCATTTT. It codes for CASVKPRGRLASNQPQHF.